This T cell receptor (beta chain) comes out of a study of monozygotic twins with inflammatory bowel disease. On this clonotype itself: Its antigen is unknown.

After skipping T cell sorting, the authors isolated total RNA from whole blood. The CDR3 loop spans 15 amino acids. From germline, CDR1 is SQVTM and CDR2 ANQGSEA. Findings and limits, study-wide: A single strong clonotype or signal linked to IBD was not supported.

Following a re-call of the 5' RACE reads, TCRdb has one entry per CDR3 protein and lacks DNA. Across more than 300,000 distinct CDR3 sequences, the top ten clones capture about 2.5% of the sample. This sequence was found in a human donor with ulcerative colitis or Crohn's disease, or a healthy co-twin of an affected twin (not recorded which). J is TRBJ2-3 and V is TRBV29-1; without DNA, the TCRdb call of TRBD1 cannot be checked. Material: blood. The CDR3 spells CSVEAGTPGTDTQYF.